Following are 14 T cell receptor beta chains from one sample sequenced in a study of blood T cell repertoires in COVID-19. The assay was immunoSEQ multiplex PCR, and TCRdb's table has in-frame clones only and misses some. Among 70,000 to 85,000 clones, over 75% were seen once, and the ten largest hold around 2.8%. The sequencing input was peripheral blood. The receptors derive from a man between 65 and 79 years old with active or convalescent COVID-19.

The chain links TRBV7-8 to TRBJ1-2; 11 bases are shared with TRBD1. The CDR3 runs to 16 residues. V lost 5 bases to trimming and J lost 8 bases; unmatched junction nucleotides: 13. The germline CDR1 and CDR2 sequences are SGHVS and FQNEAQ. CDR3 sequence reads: CASSVRDRGSPEGYTF. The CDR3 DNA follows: TGTGCCAGCAGCGTGCGGGACAGGGGGAGCCCAGAAGGCTACACCTTC.

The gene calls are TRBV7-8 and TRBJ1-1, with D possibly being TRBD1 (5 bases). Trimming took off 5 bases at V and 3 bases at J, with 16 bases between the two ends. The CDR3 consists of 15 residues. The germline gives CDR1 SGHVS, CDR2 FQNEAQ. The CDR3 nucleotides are TGTGCCAGCAGCCGCCAGAGGGACTCTGACACTGAAGCTTTCTTT. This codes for CASSRQRDSDTEAFF.

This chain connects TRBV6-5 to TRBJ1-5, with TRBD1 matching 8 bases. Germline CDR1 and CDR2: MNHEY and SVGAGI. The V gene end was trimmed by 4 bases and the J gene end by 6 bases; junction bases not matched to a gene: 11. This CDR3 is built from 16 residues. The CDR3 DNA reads TGTGCCAGCAGTTGGGGGTCAGGGGGCGTGGGTCAGCCCCAGCATTTT. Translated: CASSWGSGGVGQPQHF.

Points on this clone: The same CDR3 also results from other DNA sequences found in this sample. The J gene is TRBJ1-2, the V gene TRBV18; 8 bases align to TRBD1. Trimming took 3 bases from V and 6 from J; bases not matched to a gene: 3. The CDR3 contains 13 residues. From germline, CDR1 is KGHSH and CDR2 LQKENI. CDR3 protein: CASSPTGEDGYTF. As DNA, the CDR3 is TGTGCCAGCTCACCGACAGGGGAGGATGGCTACACCTTC. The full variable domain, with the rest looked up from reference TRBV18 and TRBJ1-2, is NAGVMQNPRHLVRRRGQEARLRCSPMKGHSHVYWYRQLPEEGLKFMVYLQKENIIDESGMPKERFSAEFPKEGPSILRIQQVVRGDSAAYFCASSPTGEDGYTFGSGTRLTVV.

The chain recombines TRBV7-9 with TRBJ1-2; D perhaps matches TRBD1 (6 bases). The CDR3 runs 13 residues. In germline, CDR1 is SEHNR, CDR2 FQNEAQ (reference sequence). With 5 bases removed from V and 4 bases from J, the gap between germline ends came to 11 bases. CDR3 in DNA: TGTGCCAGCAGCCACCGGGACACCTATGGCTACACCTTC. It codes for CASSHRDTYGYTF.

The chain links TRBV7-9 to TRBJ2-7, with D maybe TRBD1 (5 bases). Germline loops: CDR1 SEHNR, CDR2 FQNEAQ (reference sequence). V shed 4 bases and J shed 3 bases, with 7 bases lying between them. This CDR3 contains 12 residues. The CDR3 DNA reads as TGTGCCAGCAGCTCAGGGTACTACGAGCAGTACTTC. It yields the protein CASSSGYYEQYF.

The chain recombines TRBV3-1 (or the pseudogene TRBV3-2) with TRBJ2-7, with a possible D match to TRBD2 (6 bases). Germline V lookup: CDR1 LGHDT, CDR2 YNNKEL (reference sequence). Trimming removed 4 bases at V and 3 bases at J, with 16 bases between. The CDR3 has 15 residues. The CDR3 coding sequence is TGTGCCAGCAGCCGGCCAGGGACTGGATACTACGAGCAGTACTTC. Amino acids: CASSRPGTGYYEQYF.

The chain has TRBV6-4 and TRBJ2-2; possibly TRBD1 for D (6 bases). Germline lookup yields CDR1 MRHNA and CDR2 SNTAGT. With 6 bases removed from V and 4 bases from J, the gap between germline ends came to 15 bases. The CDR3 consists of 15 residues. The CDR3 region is CASSPSPGATGELFF. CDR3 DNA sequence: TGTGCCAGCAGCCCCAGTCCAGGGGCCACCGGGGAGCTGTTTTTT.

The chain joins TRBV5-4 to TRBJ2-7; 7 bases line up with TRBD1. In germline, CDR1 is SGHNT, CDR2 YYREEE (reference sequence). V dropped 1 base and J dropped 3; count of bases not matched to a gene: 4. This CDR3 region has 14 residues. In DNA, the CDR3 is TGTGCCAGCAGCTTGAAGGGACAGAACTACGAGCAGTACTTC. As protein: CASSLKGQNYEQYF.

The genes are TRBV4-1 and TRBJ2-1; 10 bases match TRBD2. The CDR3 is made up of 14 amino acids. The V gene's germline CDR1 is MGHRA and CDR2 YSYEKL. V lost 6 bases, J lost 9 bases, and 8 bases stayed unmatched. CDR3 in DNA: TGCGCCAGCAGACCAGCGGGAGGGCCGGGTGAGCAGTTCTTC. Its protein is CASRPAGGPGEQFF.

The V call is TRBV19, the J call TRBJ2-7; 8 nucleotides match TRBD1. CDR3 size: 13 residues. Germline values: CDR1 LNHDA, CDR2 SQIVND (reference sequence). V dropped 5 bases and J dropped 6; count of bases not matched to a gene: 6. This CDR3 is CASSVTGVSEQYF. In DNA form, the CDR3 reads TGTGCCAGTAGTGTGACAGGGGTTTCCGAGCAGTACTTC.

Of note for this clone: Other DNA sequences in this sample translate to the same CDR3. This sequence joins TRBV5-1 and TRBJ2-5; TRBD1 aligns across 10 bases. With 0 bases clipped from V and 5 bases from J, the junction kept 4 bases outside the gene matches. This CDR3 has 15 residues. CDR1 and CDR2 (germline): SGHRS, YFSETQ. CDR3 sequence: CASSLAGTGEETQYF. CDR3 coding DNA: TGCGCCAGCAGCTTGGCCGGGACAGGGGAGGAGACCCAGTACTTC.

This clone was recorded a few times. CDR3 protein: CASSLTGAGDSYEQYF. The CDR3 nucleotides read TGTGCCAGCAGCTTAACCGGAGCGGGAGACTCCTACGAGCAGTACTTC. The chain has TRBV7-3 and TRBJ2-7, with TRBD2 matching over 8 bases. This CDR3 has 16 amino acids. J gave up 0 bases and V 0 bases, and 4 bases lay outside the gene matches. Germline CDR1 SGHTA, CDR2 FQGTGA.

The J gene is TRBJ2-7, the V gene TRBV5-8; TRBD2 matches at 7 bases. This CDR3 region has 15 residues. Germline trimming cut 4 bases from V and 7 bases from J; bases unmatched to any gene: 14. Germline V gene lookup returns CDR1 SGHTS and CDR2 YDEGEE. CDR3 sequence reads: CASSGSGLGYLEQYF. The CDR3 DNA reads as TGTGCCAGCAGCGGTTCAGGACTAGGCTACTTGGAGCAGTACTTC.